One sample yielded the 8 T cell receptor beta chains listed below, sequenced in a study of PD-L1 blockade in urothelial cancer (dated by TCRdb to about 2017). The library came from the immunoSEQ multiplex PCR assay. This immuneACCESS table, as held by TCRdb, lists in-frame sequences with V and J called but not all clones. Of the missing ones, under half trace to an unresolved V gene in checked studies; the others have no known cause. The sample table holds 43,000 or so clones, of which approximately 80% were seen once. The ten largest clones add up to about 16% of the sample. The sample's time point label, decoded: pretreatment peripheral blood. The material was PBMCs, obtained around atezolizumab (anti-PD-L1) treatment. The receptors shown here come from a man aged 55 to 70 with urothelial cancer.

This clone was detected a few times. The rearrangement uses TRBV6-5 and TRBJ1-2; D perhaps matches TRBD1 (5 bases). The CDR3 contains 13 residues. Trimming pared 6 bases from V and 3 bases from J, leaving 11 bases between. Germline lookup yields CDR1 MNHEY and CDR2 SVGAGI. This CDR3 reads CASSLDRHYGYTF. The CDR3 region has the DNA TGTGCCAGCAGCCTTGACAGACACTATGGCTACACCTTC.

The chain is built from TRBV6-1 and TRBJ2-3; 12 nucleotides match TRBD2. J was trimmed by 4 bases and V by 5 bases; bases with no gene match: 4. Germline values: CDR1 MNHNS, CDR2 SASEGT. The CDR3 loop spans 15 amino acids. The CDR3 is CASSPLAGGPDTQYF. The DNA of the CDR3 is TGTGCCAGCAGTCCCCTAGCGGGAGGGCCAGATACGCAGTATTTT.

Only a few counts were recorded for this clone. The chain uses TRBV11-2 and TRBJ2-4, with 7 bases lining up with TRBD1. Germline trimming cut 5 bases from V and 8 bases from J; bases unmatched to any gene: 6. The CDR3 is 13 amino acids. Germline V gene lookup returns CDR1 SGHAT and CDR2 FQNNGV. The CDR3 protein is CASSPGTVHIQYF. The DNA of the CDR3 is TGTGCCAGCAGCCCCGGGACAGTGCACATTCAGTACTTC.

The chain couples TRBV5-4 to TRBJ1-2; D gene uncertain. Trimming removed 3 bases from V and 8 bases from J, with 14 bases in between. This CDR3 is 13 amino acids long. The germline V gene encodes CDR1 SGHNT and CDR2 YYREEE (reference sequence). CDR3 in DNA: TGTGCCAGCAGCTCGCTCAAAGAGTCAGGCTACACCTTC. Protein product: CASSSLKESGYTF.

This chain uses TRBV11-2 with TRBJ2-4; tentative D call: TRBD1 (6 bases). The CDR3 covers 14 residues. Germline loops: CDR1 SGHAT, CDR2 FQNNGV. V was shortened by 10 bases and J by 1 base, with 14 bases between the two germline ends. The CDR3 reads CATGKGEAKNIQYF. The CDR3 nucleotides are TGTGCCACCGGAAAGGGGGAGGCCAAAAACATTCAGTACTTC.

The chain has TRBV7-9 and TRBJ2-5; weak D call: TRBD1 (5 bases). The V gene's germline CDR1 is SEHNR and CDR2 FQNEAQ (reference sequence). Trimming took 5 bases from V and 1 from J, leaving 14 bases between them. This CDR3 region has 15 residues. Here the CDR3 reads CASSASTGIQETQYF. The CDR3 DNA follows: TGTGCCAGCAGCGCGTCTACAGGTATCCAAGAGACCCAGTACTTC.

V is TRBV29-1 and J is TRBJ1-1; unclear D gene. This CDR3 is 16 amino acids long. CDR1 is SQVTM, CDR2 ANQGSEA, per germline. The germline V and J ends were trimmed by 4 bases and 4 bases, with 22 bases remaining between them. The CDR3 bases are TGCAGCGTTGGCTCGGGGTTCCCCGCCCTGAGCACTGAAGCTTTCTTT. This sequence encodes CSVGSGFPALSTEAFF. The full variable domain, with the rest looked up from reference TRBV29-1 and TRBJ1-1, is SAVISQKPSRDICQRGTSLTIQCQVDSQVTMMFWYRQQPGQSLTLIATANQGSEATYESGFVIDKFPISRPNLTFSTLTVSNMSPEDSSIYLCSVGSGFPALSTEAFFGQGTRLTVV.

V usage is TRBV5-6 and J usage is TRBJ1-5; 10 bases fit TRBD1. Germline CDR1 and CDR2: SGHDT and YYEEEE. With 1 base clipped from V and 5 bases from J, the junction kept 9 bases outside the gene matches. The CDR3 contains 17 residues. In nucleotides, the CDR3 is TGTGCCAGCAGCTTGAAAATTGGGACAGGGGATTATCAGCCCCAGCATTTT. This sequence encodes CASSLKIGTGDYQPQHF.